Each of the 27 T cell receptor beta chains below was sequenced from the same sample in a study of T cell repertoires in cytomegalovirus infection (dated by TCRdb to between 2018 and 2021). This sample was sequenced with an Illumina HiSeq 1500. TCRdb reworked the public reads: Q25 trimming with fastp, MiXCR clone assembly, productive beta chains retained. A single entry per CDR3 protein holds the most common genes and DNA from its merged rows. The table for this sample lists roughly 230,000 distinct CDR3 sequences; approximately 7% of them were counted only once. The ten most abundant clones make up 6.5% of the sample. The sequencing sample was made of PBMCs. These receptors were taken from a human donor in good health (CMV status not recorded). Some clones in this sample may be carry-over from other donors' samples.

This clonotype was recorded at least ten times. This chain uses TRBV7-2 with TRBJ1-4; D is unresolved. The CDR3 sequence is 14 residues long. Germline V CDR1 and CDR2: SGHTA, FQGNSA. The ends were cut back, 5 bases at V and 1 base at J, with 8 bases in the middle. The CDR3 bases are TGTGCCAGCAGCCCAGACGTAACTAATGAAAAACTGTTTTTT. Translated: CASSPDVTNEKLFF.

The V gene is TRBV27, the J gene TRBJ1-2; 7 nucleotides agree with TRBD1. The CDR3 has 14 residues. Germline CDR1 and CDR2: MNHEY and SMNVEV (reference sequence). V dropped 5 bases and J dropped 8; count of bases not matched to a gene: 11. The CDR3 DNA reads TGTGCCAGCAGTCCGACCTCGACAGGGCAAGGCTACACCTTC. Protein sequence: CASSPTSTGQGYTF.

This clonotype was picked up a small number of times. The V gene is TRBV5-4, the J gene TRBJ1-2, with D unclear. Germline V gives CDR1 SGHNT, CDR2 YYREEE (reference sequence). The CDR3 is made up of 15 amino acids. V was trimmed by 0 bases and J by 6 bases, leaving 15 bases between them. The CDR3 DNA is TGTGCCAGCAGCTTGGAGGATGTGACTGTGAATGGCTACACCTTC. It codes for CASSLEDVTVNGYTF.

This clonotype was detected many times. CDR3 amino acids: CASSYNRDSTYEQYF. The CDR3 nucleotides are TGTGCCAGCAGTTACAATCGGGACAGTACCTACGAGCAGTACTTC. The gene calls are TRBV6-2 or TRBV6-3 and TRBJ2-7; 7 nucleotides line up with TRBD1. Germline V gene lookup returns CDR1 MNHEY and CDR2 SVGEGT. Trimming removed 2 bases from V and 2 bases from J; junction bases left unmatched: 6. This CDR3 has 15 amino acids.

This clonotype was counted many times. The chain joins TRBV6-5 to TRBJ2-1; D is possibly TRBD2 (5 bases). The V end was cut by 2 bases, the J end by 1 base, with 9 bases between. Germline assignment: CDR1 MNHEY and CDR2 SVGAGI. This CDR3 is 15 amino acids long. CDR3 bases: TGTGCCAGCAGTTACACCGGCGGGTCCTACAATGAGCAGTTCTTC. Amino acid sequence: CASSYTGGSYNEQFF.

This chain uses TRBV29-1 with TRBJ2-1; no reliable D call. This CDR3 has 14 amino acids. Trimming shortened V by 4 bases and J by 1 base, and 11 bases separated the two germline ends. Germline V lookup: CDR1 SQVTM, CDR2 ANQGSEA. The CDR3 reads CSVVGLLSYNEQFF. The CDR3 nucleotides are TGCAGCGTTGTAGGTCTACTTTCCTACAATGAGCAGTTCTTC.

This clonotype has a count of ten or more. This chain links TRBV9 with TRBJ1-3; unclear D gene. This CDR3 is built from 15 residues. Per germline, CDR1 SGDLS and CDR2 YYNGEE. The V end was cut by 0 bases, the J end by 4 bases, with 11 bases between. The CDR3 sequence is CASSVDSSGGNTIYF. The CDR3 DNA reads TGTGCCAGCAGCGTAGACTCCTCGGGAGGAAACACCATATATTTT.

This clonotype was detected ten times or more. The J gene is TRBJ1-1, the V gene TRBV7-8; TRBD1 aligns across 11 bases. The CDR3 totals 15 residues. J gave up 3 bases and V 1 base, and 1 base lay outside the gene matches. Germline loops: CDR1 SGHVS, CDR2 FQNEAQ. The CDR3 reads CASSLGGQGDTEAFF. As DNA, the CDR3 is TGTGCCAGCAGCTTAGGGGGACAGGGGGACACTGAAGCTTTCTTT.

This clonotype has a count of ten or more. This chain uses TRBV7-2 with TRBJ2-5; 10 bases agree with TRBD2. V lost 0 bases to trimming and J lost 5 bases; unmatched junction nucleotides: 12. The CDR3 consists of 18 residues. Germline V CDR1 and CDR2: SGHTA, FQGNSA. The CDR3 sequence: CASSLARMSGGARETQYF. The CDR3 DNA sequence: TGTGCCAGCAGCTTAGCGCGGATGAGCGGGGGGGCCCGGGAGACCCAGTACTTC.

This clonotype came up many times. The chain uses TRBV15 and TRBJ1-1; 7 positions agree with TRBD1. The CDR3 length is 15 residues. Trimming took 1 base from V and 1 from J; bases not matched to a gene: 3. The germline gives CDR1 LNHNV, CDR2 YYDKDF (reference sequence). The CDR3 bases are TGTGCCACCAGCAGAGGACAGGGTAGGAACACTGAAGCTTTCTTT. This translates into CATSRGQGRNTEAFF.

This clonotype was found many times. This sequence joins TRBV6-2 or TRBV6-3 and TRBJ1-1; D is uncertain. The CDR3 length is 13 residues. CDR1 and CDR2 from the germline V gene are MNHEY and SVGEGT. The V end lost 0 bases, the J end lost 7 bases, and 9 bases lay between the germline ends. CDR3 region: CASSYSTGIEAFF. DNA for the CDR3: TGTGCCAGCAGTTACTCGACGGGAATTGAAGCTTTCTTT.

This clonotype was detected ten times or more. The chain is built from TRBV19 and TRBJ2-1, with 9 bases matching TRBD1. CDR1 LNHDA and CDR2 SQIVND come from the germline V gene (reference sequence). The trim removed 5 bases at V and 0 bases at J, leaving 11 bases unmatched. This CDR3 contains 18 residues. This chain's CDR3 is CASSGRPRTGVSYNEQFF. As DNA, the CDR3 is TGTGCCAGTAGTGGCCGCCCTCGGACAGGGGTCTCCTACAATGAGCAGTTCTTC.

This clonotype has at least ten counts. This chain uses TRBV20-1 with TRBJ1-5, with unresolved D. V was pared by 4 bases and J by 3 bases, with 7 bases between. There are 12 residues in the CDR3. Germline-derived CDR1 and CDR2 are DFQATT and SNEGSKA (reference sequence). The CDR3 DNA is TGCAGTGCTAAAGACAACAATCAGCCCCAGCATTTT. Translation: CSAKDNNQPQHF.

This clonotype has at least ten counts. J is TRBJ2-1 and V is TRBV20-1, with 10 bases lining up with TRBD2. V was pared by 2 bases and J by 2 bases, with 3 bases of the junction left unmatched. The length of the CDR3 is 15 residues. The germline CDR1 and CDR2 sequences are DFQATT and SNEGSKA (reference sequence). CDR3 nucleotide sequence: TGCAGTGCTAGACTCAGCGGGGGGGCCTACAATGAGCAGTTCTTC. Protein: CSARLSGGAYNEQFF.

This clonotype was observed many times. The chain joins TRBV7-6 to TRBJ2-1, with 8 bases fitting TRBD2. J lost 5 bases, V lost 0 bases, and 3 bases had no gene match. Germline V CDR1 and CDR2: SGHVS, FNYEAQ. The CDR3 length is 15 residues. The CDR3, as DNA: TGTGCCAGCAGCTTAGCGTATAGCGGGGACAATGAGCAGTTCTTC. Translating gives CASSLAYSGDNEQFF.

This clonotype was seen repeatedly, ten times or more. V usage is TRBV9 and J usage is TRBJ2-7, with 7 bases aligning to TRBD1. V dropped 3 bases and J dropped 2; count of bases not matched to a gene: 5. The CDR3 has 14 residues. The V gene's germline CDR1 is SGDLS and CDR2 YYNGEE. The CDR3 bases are TGTGCCAGCAGCGACCGGGACAGACCCTACGAGCAGTACTTC. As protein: CASSDRDRPYEQYF.

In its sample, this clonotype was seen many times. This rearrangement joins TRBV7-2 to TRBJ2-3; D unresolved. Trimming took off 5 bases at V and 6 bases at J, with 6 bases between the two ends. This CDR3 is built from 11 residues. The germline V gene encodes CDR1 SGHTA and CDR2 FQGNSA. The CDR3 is CASSLVDTQYF. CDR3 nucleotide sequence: TGTGCCAGCAGCCTGGTCGATACGCAGTATTTT.

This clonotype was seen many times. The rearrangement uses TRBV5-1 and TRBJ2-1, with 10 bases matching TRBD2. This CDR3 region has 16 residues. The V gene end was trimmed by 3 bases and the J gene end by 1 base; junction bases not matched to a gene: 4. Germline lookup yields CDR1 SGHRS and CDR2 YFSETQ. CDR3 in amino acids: CASSYLAGVSYNEQFF. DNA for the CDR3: TGCGCCAGCAGCTACCTAGCGGGGGTATCCTACAATGAGCAGTTCTTC.

Here the CDR3 DNA reads TGTGCCAGCAGCCGACCTGCGGAGGGAAACATTCAGTACTTC. Its translation is CASSRPAEGNIQYF. This rearrangement joins TRBV12-3 or TRBV12-4 to TRBJ2-4; perhaps TRBD2 as D (6 bases). The CDR3 totals 14 residues. The V end lost 6 bases, the J end lost 6 bases, and 15 bases lay between the germline ends.

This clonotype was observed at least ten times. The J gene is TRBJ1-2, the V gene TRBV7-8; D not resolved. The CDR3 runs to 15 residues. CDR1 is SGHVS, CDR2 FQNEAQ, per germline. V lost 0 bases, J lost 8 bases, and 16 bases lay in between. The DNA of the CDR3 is TGTGCCAGCAGCTTAGCGAACAGCATAATTGACGGCTACACCTTC. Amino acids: CASSLANSIIDGYTF.

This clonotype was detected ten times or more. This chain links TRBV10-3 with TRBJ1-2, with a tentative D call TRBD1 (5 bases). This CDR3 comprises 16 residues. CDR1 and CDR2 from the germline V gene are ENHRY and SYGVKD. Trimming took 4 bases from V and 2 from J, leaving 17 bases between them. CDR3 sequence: CAISATRDGLNYGYTF. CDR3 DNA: TGTGCCATCAGTGCTACCCGGGACGGACTAAACTATGGCTACACCTTC.

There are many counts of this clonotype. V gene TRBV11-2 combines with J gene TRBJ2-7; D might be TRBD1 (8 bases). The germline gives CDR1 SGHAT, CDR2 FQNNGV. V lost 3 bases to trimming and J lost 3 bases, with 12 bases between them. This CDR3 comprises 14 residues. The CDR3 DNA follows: TGTGCCAGCAGCTTCACAGGGGGGGACTACGAGCAGTACTTC. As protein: CASSFTGGDYEQYF.

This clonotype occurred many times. The CDR3 protein is CASSASGQGTYNEQFF. The DNA for the CDR3 is TGTGCCAGCAGCGCCTCCGGACAGGGGACCTACAATGAGCAGTTCTTC. This chain joins TRBV12-3 or TRBV12-4 and TRBJ2-1, with 9 bases identical to TRBD1. The CDR3 is 16 residues long. V gave up 6 bases and J gave up 2 bases; unmatched junction bases: 8.

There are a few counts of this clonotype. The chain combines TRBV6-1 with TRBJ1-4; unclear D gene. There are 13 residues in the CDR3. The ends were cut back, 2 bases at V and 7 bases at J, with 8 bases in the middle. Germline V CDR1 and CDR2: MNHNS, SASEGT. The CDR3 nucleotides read TGTGCCAGCAGTGAAATCTCAGCTGAAAAACTGTTTTTT. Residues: CASSEISAEKLFF.

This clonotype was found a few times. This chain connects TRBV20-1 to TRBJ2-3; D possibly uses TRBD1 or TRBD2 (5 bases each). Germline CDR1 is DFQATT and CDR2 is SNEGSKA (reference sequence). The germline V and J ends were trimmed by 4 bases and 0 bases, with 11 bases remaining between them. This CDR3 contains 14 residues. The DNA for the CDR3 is TGCAGTGCTACTGGACGGGGCAGCACAGATACGCAGTATTTT. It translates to CSATGRGSTDTQYF.

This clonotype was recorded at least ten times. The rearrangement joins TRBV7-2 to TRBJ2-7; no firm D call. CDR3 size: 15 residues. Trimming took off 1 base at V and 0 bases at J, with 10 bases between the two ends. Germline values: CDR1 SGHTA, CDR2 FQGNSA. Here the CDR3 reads CASSLVPADSYEQYF. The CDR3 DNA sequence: TGTGCCAGCAGCTTAGTACCGGCAGACTCCTACGAGCAGTACTTC. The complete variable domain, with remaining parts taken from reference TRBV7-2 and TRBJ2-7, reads GAGVSQSPSNKVTEKGKDVELRCDPISGHTALYWYRQSLGQGLEFLIYFQGNSAPDKSGLPSDRFSAERTGGSVSTLTIQRTQQEDSAVYLCASSLVPADSYEQYFGPGTRLTVT.

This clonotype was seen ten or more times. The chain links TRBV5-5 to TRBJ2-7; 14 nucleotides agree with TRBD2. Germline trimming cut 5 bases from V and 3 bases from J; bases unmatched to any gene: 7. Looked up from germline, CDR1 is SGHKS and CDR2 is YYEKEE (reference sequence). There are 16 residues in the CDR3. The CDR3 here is CASSYGLAGGHYEQYF. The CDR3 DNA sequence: TGTGCCAGCAGTTATGGACTAGCGGGGGGCCACTACGAGCAGTACTTC.